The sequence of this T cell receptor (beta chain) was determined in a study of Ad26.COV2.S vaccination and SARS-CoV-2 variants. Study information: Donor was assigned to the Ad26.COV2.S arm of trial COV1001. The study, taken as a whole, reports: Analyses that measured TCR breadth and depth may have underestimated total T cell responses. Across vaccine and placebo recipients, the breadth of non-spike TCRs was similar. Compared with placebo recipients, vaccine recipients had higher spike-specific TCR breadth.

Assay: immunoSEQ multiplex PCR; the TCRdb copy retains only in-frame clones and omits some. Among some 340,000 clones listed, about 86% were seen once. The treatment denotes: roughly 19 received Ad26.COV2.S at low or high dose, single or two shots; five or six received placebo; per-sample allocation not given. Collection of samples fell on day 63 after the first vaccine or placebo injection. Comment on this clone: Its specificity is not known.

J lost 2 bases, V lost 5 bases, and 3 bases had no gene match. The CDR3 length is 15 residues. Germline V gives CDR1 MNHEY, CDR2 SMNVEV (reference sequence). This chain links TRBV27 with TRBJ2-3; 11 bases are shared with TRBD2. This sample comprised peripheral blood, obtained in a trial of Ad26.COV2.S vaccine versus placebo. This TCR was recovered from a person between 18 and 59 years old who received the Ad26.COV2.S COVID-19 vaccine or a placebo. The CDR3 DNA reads TGTGCCAGCAGTAGTAGCGGGGGGGCCACAGATACGCAGTATTTT. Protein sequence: CASSSSGGATDTQYF.